This T cell receptor beta chain was sequenced in a study of T cells in Graves' hyperthyroidism and ophthalmopathy. Study summary: Staff took peripheral blood when the initial diagnosis was made, before any treatment began. Notes on the study in general: The model anticipated ophthalmopathy a median around six months pre-onset. Also found in blood were most expanded thyroid clonotypes above 0.001.

There are many counts of this clonotype. The antigen is not known. Researchers amplified the TCR beta CDR3 regions from RNA transcripts. HTBI primers were used for first-round RT-PCR of the TCR CDR3. TCRdb processed the multiplex PCR reads anew with MiXCR; each CDR3 protein has one entry. This table holds 380,000 or so distinct CDR3 sequences, about a fifth found once. The CDR3 sequence is 14 residues long. The germline V gene encodes CDR1 DFQATT and CDR2 SNEGSKA (reference sequence). V dropped 3 bases and J dropped 2; count of bases not matched to a gene: 7. The chain joins TRBV20-1 to TRBJ2-7; 7 nucleotides align to TRBD1. Sequenced input: blood. This sequence originates from a woman younger than 30 with Graves' hyperthyroidism. The chain's CDR3 is CSASRTGTAYEQYF. In nucleotides, the CDR3 is TGCAGTGCTAGCCGGACAGGAACGGCCTACGAGCAGTACTTC.